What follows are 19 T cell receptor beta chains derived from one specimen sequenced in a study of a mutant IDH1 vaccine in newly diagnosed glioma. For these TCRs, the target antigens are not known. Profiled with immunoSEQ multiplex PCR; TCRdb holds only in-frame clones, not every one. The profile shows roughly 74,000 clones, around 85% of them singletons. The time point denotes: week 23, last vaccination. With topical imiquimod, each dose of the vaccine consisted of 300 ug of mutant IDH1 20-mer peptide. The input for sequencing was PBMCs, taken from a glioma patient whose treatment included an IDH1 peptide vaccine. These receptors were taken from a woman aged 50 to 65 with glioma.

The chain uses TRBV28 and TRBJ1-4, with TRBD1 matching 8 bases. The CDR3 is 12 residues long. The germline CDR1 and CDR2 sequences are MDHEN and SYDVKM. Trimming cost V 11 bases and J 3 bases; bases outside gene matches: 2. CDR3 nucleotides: TGTGCCGGACAGGGATCTAATGAAAAACTGTTTTTT. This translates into CAGQGSNEKLFF. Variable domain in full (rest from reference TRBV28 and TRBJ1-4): DVKVTQSSRYLVKRTGEKVFLECVQDMDHENMFWYRQDPGLGLRLIYFSYDVKMKEKGDIPEGYSVSREKKERFSLILESASTNQTSMYLCAGQGSNEKLFFGSGTQLSVL.

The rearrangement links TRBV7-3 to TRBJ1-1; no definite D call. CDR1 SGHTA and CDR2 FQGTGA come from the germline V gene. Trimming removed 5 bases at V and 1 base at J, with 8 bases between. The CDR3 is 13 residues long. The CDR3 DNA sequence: TGTGCCAGCAGCCCGCCGTGGAACACTGAAGCTTTCTTT. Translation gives CASSPPWNTEAFF.

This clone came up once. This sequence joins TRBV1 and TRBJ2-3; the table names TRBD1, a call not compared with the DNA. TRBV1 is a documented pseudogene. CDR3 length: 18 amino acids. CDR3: CTSSQDPRTGPPTDTQYF. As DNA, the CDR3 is TGCACCAGCAGCCAAGATCCCCGGACAGGACCTCCCACAGATACGCAGTATTTT.

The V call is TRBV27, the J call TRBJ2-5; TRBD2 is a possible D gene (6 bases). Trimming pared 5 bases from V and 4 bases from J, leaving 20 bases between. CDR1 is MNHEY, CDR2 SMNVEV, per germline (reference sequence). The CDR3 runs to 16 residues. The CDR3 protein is CASSPSSGERTETQYF. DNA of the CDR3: TGTGCCAGCAGTCCCTCCTCGGGGGAGAGAACAGAGACCCAGTACTTC.

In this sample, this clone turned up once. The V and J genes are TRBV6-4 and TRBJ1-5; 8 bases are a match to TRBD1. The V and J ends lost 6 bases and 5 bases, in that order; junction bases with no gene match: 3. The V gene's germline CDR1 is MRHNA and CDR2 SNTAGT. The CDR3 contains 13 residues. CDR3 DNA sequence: TGTGCCAGCAGCCCGACAGGGGATCAGCCCCAGCATTTT. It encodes CASSPTGDQPQHF.

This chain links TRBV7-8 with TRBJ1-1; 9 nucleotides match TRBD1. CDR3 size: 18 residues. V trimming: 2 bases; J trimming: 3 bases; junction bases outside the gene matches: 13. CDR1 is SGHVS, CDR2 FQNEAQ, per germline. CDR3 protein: CASSLPLRLQGADTEAFF. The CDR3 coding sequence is TGTGCCAGCAGCTTACCCCTTCGGCTACAGGGGGCGGACACTGAAGCTTTCTTT.

Here the CDR3 DNA reads TGTGCCAGCAGTTCCGGCCCAGGGTTGAACACAGATACGCAGTATTTT. Its translation: CASSSGPGLNTDTQYF. The rearrangement links TRBV7-3 to TRBJ2-3; tentatively, D is TRBD1 (5 bases). Trimming cost V 6 bases and J 2 bases, with 18 bases left between them. Germline V gene sequence: CDR1 SGHTA, CDR2 FQGTGA. The CDR3 length is 16 residues.

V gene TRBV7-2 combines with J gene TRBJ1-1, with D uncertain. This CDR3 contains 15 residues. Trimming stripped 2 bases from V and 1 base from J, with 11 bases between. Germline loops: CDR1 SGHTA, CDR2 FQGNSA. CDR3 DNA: TGTGCCAGCAGCTTATCGCTGATTTCGAACACTGAAGCTTTCTTT. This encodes CASSLSLISNTEAFF.

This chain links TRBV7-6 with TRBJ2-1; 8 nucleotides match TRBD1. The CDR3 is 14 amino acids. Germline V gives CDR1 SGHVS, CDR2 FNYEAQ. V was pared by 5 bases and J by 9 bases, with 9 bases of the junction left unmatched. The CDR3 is CASSPRARGLEQFF. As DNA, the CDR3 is TGTGCCAGCAGCCCGCGGGCCAGGGGGCTTGAGCAGTTCTTC.

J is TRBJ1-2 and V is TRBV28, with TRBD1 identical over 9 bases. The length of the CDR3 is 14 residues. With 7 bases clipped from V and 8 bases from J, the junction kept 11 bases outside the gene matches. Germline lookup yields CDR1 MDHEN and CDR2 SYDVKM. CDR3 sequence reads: CASTRSGTGIGYTF. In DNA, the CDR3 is TGTGCCAGCACCCGTTCCGGGACAGGGATCGGCTACACCTTC.

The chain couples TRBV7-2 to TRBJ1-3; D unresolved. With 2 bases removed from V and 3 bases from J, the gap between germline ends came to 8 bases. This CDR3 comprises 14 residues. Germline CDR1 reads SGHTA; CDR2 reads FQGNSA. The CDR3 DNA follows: TGTGCCAGCAGCTTAATAGGGAGTGGAAACACCATATATTTT. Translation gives CASSLIGSGNTIYF. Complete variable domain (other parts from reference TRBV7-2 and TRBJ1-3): GAGVSQSPSNKVTEKGKDVELRCDPISGHTALYWYRQSLGQGLEFLIYFQGNSAPDKSGLPSDRFSAERTGGSVSTLTIQRTQQEDSAVYLCASSLIGSGNTIYFGEGSWLTVV.

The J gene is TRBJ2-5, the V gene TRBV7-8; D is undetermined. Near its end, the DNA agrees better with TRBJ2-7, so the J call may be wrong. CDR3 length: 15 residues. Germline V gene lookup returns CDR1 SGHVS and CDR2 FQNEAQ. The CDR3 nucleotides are TGTGCCAGCAGCCCCTTTGGGTCGGTGACCTACGAGCAGTACTTC. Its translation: CASSPFGSVTYEQYF.

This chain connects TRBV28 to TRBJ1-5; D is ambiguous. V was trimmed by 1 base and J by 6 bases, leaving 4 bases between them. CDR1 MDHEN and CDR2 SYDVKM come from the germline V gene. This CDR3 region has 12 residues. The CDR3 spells CASSLYGQPQHF. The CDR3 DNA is TGTGCCAGCAGTTTATACGGTCAGCCCCAGCATTTT.

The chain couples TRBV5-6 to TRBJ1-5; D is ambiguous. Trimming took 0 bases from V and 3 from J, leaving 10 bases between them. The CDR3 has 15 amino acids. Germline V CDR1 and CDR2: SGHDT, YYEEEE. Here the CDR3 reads CASSLGNGYNQPQHF. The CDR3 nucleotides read TGTGCCAGCAGCTTGGGGAACGGGTACAATCAGCCCCAGCATTTT.

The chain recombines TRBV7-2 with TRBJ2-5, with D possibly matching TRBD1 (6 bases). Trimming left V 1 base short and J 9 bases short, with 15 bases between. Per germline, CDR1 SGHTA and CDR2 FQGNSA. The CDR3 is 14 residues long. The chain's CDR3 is CASSLVRARGPQYF. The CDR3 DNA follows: TGTGCCAGCAGCTTAGTACGGGCCAGGGGCCCCCAGTACTTC.

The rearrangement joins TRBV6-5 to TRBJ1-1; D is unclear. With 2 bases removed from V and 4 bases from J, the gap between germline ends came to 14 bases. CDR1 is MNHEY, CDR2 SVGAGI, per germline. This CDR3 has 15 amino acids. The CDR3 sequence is CASSYAASRSTEAFF. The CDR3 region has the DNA TGTGCCAGCAGTTACGCCGCGTCTAGGAGCACTGAAGCTTTCTTT.

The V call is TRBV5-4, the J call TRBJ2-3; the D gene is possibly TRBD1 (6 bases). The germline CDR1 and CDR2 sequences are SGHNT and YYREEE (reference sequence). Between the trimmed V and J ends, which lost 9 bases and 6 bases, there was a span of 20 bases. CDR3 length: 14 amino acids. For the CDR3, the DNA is TGTGCCACCAAGAGGGACACGGTCTCGGATACGCAGTATTTT. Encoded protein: CATKRDTVSDTQYF.

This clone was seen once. The CDR3 loop is CASSQDQGGTGNTIYF. DNA for the CDR3: TGTGCCAGCAGCCAAGATCAGGGGGGGACTGGAAACACCATATATTTT. This chain joins TRBV4-2 and TRBJ1-3, with TRBD1 matching over 7 bases. The trim removed 0 bases at V and 2 bases at J, leaving 4 bases unmatched. The V gene's germline CDR1 is LGHNA and CDR2 YNFKEQ. This CDR3 comprises 16 residues.

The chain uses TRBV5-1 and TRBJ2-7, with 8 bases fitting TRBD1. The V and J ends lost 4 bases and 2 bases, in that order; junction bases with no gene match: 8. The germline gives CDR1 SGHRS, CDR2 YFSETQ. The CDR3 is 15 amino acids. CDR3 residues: CASSQTGQVTYEQYF. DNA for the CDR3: TGCGCCAGCAGCCAAACGGGACAGGTGACCTACGAGCAGTACTTC.